This T cell receptor (beta chain) appears in the sequencing data of a study of cytomegalovirus exposure and HLA in healthy donors. This clone was seen a single time. The study ran its PCR with 60 Vbeta and 13 Jbeta primers. Assay: immunoSEQ multiplex PCR; the TCRdb copy retains only in-frame clones and omits some. The table includes some 150,000 clones, approximately 80% detected once. CDR1 is MNHEY, CDR2 SMNVEV, per germline (reference sequence). CDR3 size: 14 residues. V dropped 5 bases and J dropped 2; count of bases not matched to a gene: 4. This chain connects TRBV27 to TRBJ2-7, with 9 bases that match TRBD1. The sample consisted of PBMCs. The clonotype was recovered from a woman in her twenties or thirties in good health and CMV-seropositive. The CDR3 is CASSLRTGAYEQYF. The CDR3 nucleotides read TGTGCCAGCAGTCTACGGACAGGGGCCTACGAGCAGTACTTC.